A single sample gave rise to the 18 T cell receptor beta chains below, sequenced in a study of blood T cell repertoires in COVID-19. Profiling relied on immunoSEQ multiplex PCR, and the TCRdb table lists in-frame clones only, not all of them. Of 120,000 to 150,000 clones in the sample, around 87% are singletons; the top ten hold 4.3%. Sample: peripheral blood. Source of these receptors: a woman in her thirties or forties with acute or convalescent COVID-19.

V is TRBV4-2 and J is TRBJ2-5; TRBD2 aligns across 7 bases. The CDR3 runs to 13 residues. V trimming: 4 bases; J trimming: 2 bases; junction bases outside the gene matches: 1. The V gene's germline CDR1 is LGHNA and CDR2 YNFKEQ. CDR3 bases: TGTGCCAGCAGCCGGCGGGGGCAAGAGACCCAGTACTTC. Amino acid sequence: CASSRRGQETQYF.

This chain links TRBV14 with TRBJ1-6; D gene ambiguous. CDR3 size: 17 residues. The germline V gene encodes CDR1 SGHDN and CDR2 FVKESK. V lost 2 bases and J 0 bases, leaving 11 bases between the germline ends. The chain's CDR3 is CASSQQNWFSYNSPLHF. DNA of the CDR3: TGTGCCAGCAGCCAACAAAACTGGTTCTCCTATAATTCACCCCTCCACTTT.

The chain joins TRBV7-9 to TRBJ1-5; TRBD1 agrees at 9 bases. The CDR3 sequence is 15 residues long. Losses at the gene ends were 5 bases for V and 5 bases for J; bases not matched to a gene: 7. The germline gives CDR1 SEHNR, CDR2 FQNEAQ (reference sequence). The CDR3 DNA follows: TGTGCCAGCAGCCTAACGGGACAGGGCTATCAGCCCCAGCATTTT. It is translated as CASSLTGQGYQPQHF.

This chain joins TRBV12-3 or TRBV12-4 and TRBJ1-4; D call uncertain. This CDR3 comprises 12 residues. Trimming shortened V by 7 bases and J by 7 bases, and 10 bases separated the two germline ends. Here the CDR3 DNA reads TGTGCCAGCACCTTCGGAGTTGAAAAACTGTTTTTT. This codes for CASTFGVEKLFF.

On this clone: Other DNA sequences in this sample translate to the same CDR3. The V call is TRBV7-3, the J call TRBJ2-3; TRBD2 aligns across 8 bases. Germline CDR1 is SGHTA and CDR2 is FQGTGA. J was trimmed by 2 bases and V by 2 bases; bases with no gene match: 0. The CDR3 consists of 14 residues. The CDR3 region is CASSLGLATDTQYF. The CDR3 DNA is TGTGCCAGCAGCTTAGGACTAGCCACAGATACGCAGTATTTT.

A single count supports this clone. The genes are TRBV7-2 and TRBJ1-2; 11 bases fit TRBD1. CDR3 length: 17 amino acids. Trimming took 2 bases from V and 4 from J; bases not matched to a gene: 9. Germline V gene data show CDR1 as SGHTA and CDR2 as FQGNSA. CDR3 protein: CASSLHPGQGVGYGYTF. The CDR3 DNA is TGTGCCAGCAGCTTACACCCGGGACAGGGGGTGGGCTATGGCTACACCTTC.

The chain couples TRBV7-2 to TRBJ1-3, with D tentatively TRBD1 (6 bases). The ends were cut back, 5 bases at V and 0 bases at J, with 14 bases in the middle. CDR1 and CDR2 from the germline V gene are SGHTA and FQGNSA. The length of the CDR3 is 16 residues. In DNA form, the CDR3 reads TGTGCCAGCAGCCCCAGACAGGTTTTCTCTGGAAACACCATATATTTT. It codes for CASSPRQVFSGNTIYF.

This clone was counted a few times. The chain joins TRBV10-3 to TRBJ1-5, with TRBD1 matching over 9 bases. This CDR3 contains 16 residues. J lost 5 bases, V lost 11 bases, and 16 bases had no gene match. The germline CDR1 and CDR2 sequences are ENHRY and SYGVKD. The CDR3 DNA is TGTGCCCCCACGTTAAAAGTCCGGGACAGGGATCAGCCCCAGCATTTT. It specifies CAPTLKVRDRDQPQHF.

The chain couples TRBV6-6 to TRBJ1-1; D perhaps matches TRBD1 (6 bases). This CDR3 spans 13 amino acids. Germline CDR1 MNHNY, CDR2 SVGAGI (reference sequence). The germline V and J ends were trimmed by 7 bases and 5 bases, with 14 bases remaining between them. The CDR3 reads CASKVGGGTEAFF. In DNA, the CDR3 is TGTGCCAGCAAAGTAGGGGGTGGAACTGAAGCTTTCTTT.

The chain employs TRBV5-6 and TRBJ1-2; TRBD1 aligns across 8 bases. J gave up 4 bases and V 0 bases, and 2 bases lay outside the gene matches. This CDR3 comprises 14 residues. Germline values: CDR1 SGHDT, CDR2 YYEEEE. Here the CDR3 DNA reads TGTGCCAGCAGCTTGGGAGACAGGGGCTATGGCTACACCTTC. It codes for CASSLGDRGYGYTF.

The chain is built from TRBV7-9 and TRBJ2-7; no firm D call. CDR1 SEHNR and CDR2 FQNEAQ come from the germline V gene (reference sequence). Trimming shortened V by 5 bases and J by 5 bases, and 4 bases separated the two germline ends. The CDR3 sequence is 10 residues long. The CDR3 loop is CASSADEQYF. CDR3 nucleotide sequence: TGTGCCAGCAGCGCGGACGAGCAGTACTTC.

This chain uses TRBV6-6 with TRBJ1-4; 8 nucleotides line up with TRBD1. V shed 6 bases and J 2 bases; nucleotides not matched to a gene: 2. The germline CDR1 and CDR2 sequences are MNHNY and SVGAGI (reference sequence). This CDR3 spans 14 amino acids. CDR3 coding DNA: TGTGCCAGCAGATGGACAGGGACTAATGAAAAACTGTTTTTT. It yields the protein CASRWTGTNEKLFF.

This chain connects TRBV28 to TRBJ1-1, with D possibly TRBD1 on 5 matching bases. The CDR3 spans 15 residues. With 3 bases removed from V and 0 bases from J, the gap between germline ends came to 11 bases. CDR1 is MDHEN, CDR2 SYDVKM, per germline. This CDR3 is CASSFLGVVNTEAFF. CDR3 nucleotides: TGTGCCAGCAGTTTCCTAGGGGTCGTGAACACTGAAGCTTTCTTT.

The V gene is TRBV19, the J gene TRBJ1-2; 7 bases are shared with TRBD1. Germline CDR1 is LNHDA and CDR2 is SQIVND (reference sequence). The V and J ends lost 3 bases and 3 bases, in that order; junction bases with no gene match: 13. There are 17 residues in the CDR3. The CDR3 protein is CASSMIPTGPRDYGYTF. Here the CDR3 DNA reads TGTGCCAGTAGTATGATCCCGACAGGGCCTAGGGACTATGGCTACACCTTC.

This clone was detected ten times or more. The junction and the germline gene differ at one end; a read error may be behind it. CDR3 amino acids: CASSEGLAGLDEQYF. The CDR3 DNA follows: TGTGCTAGCAGCGAGGGACTAGCGGGATTAGACGAGCAGTACTTC. V usage is TRBV7-7 and J usage is TRBJ2-7; 13 bases agree with TRBD2. Germline V gives CDR1 SSHAT, CDR2 FNYEAQ (reference sequence). This CDR3 comprises 15 residues.

CDR3 protein: CASSELGQDLYGYTF. CDR3 DNA sequence: TGTGCCAGCAGTGAATTAGGACAGGACCTTTATGGCTACACCTTC. V usage is TRBV25-1 and J usage is TRBJ1-2; TRBD1 aligns across 7 bases. The CDR3 has 15 amino acids. The trim removed 1 base at V and 5 bases at J, leaving 7 bases unmatched. Germline V gene data show CDR1 as MGHDK and CDR2 as SYGVNS.

This clone came up once. This chain joins TRBV18 and TRBJ1-1; 7 positions match TRBD1. Germline values: CDR1 KGHSH, CDR2 LQKENI. The CDR3 spans 14 residues. V lost 5 bases to trimming and J lost 4 bases; unmatched junction nucleotides: 7. The CDR3 DNA is TGTGCCAGCTCATCGGACAGGAGGACCACTGAAGCTTTCTTT. Translation: CASSSDRRTTEAFF.

This clone has only one observation. The chain carries TRBV11-3 and TRBJ2-2; weak D call: TRBD1 (5 bases). CDR1 is SGHNT, CDR2 YENEEA, per germline. V was clipped by 5 bases and J by 6 bases, with 13 bases between them. CDR3 length: 14 residues. The CDR3 sequence: CASSARDSPGELFF. The DNA of the CDR3 is TGTGCCAGCAGCGCTAGAGACAGTCCCGGGGAGCTGTTTTTT.